Reported below is one T cell receptor beta chain. The data originate from a study of blood T cell repertoires in COVID-19. Study-level information: Material from acute and convalescent COVID-19 was sourced from the United States, Italy and Spain. T cells, B-cell-depleted T cells, or PBMCs provided the cDNA or gDNA that served as material.

Per the original data handling: From reference gene primer amplification, estimates of nucleated cell counts were derived. The assay was immunoSEQ multiplex PCR, and TCRdb's table has in-frame clones only and misses some. The DNA was the basis for D and trimming; V, J and clone size are from that table. The profile shows some 120,000 clones, approximately 82% of them singletons. The CDR3 totals 15 residues. Germline CDR1 SGDLS, CDR2 YYNGEE. Trimming took 3 bases from V and 0 from J, leaving 10 bases between them. The genes are TRBV9 and TRBJ1-3; the D is unclear. The clonotype was recovered from a man older than 75 with active or convalescent COVID-19. The sequenced sample consisted of peripheral blood. The DNA of the CDR3 is TGTGCCAGCAGCGCTGGGAGCAGCTCTGGAAACACCATATATTTT. Residues: CASSAGSSSGNTIYF.